These T cell receptor beta chains were read from a single sample in a study of blood T cell repertoires in COVID-19. The repertoire was sequenced with immunoSEQ multiplex PCR; TCRdb's copy has only in-frame clones and lacks some. The table records about 270,000 clones, about 86% of them present only once. The specimen was peripheral blood. The receptors were gathered from a woman aged 65 to 85 with COVID-19, enrolled during active disease. CDR3s include the opening cysteine and the closing phenylalanine or tryptophan. Each record gives: clone size, D gene, V gene, J gene, CDR3 protein, CDR3 DNA. The D gene is left open where the match is weak. The listing skips clone size in some rows; elsewhere it reads once, few, many or a size class.

NA	TRBD1	TRBV6-6	TRBJ2-1	CASSLDRDEQFF	TGTGCCAGCAGCCTCGACAGGGATGAGCAGTTCTTC
once	TRBD2	TRBV13	TRBJ2-1	CASSPSGGHNEQFF	TGTGCCAGCAGCCCCAGCGGGGGGCATAATGAGCAGTTCTTC
few	NA	TRBV7-2	TRBJ1-2	CASSPGANYGYTF	TGTGCCAGCAGTCCAGGGGCTAACTATGGCTACACCTTC
few	NA	TRBV3-1/TRBV3-2	TRBJ1-1	CASSQGVYSTEAFF	TGTGCCAGCAGCCAAGGCGTTTATAGCACTGAAGCTTTCTTT
NA	NA	TRBV4-3	TRBJ2-5	CASSPSYRAQETQYF	TGCGCCAGCAGCCCGTCTTACAGGGCCCAAGAGACCCAGTACTTC
NA	TRBD1	TRBV9	TRBJ1-3	CASSLRTGSSGNTIYF	TGTGCCAGCAGCCTCCGGACAGGGAGCTCTGGAAACACCATATATTTT
NA	NA	TRBV2	TRBJ1-2	CASKTRGLNGYTF	TGTGCCAGCAAAACCAGGGGACTAAATGGCTACACCTTC
NA	TRBD2	TRBV4-1	TRBJ2-1	CASSQGIAGGREQFF	TGCGCCAGCAGCCAAGGTATAGCGGGGGGGCGTGAGCAGTTCTTC
NA	NA	TRBV24-1	TRBJ1-2	CATSRQDINYGYTF	TGTGCCACCAGCAGACAGGATATTAACTATGGCTACACCTTC
NA	NA	TRBV13	TRBJ2-7	CASSQRGYEQYF	TGTGCCAGCAGCCAAAGGGGCTACGAGCAGTACTTC
NA	NA	TRBV7-2	TRBJ1-2	CASSSSGSQRGYTF	TGTGCCAGCAGCTCCTCCGGGAGCCAGAGGGGCTACACCTTC
few	NA	TRBV5-5	TRBJ2-2	CASSLIFHTGELFF	TGTGCCAGCAGCTTGATATTCCACACCGGGGAGCTGTTTTTT
NA	TRBD1	TRBV5-3	TRBJ1-1	CARTTAWDRLNTEAFF	TGTGCCAGAACCACGGCGTGGGACAGGCTGAACACTGAAGCTTTCTTT
NA	TRBD2	TRBV7-2	TRBJ2-5	CASSLDGGGAFETQYF	TGTGCCAGCAGCTTAGATGGCGGGGGGGCCTTTGAGACCCAGTACTTC
NA	NA	TRBV2	TRBJ1-6	CASSADTSSYNSPLHF	TGTGCCAGCAGTGCCGACACGTCGTCCTATAATTCACCCCTCCACTTT
NA	TRBD2	TRBV15	TRBJ2-3	CATSRGGLAGVTDTQYF	TGTGCCACCAGCAGAGGGGGACTAGCGGGGGTCACAGATACGCAGTATTTT
few	TRBD1	TRBV6-5	TRBJ1-2	CATRLDRETGYTF	TGTGCCACTAGGCTCGACAGGGAAACTGGCTACACCTTC
NA	NA	TRBV7-9	TRBJ1-2	CASSPTGARGYTF	TGTGCCAGCAGCCCGACAGGAGCCAGGGGCTACACCTTC
NA	TRBD2	TRBV5-1	TRBJ2-3	CASSAWGSGGATDTQYF	TGCGCCAGCAGCGCCTGGGGAAGCGGGGGGGCCACAGATACGCAGTATTTT
NA	NA	TRBV9	TRBJ1-2	CASSVAQDNVYGYTF	TGTGCCAGCAGCGTAGCCCAGGACAATGTCTATGGCTACACCTTC
NA	NA	TRBV25-1	TRBJ2-7	CASTRTEAYEQYF	TGTGCCAGCACCCGCACGGAGGCCTACGAGCAGTACTTC
NA	TRBD1	TRBV19	TRBJ1-4	CASTSSTGALVVGKLFF	TGTGCCAGTACCTCGTCGACAGGGGCCTTGGTGGTTGGGAAACTGTTTTTT
NA	TRBD2	TRBV9	TRBJ2-2	CASSVGGGANTGELFF	TGTGCCAGCAGCGTCGGCGGGGGAGCGAACACCGGGGAGCTGTTTTTT
NA	TRBD2	TRBV28	TRBJ2-3	CASRRGGSTDTQYF	TGTGCCAGCAGGCGCGGGGGTAGCACAGATACGCAGTATTTT
many	TRBD2	TRBV24-1	TRBJ2-3	CATSDYSGGAGDTQYF	TGTGCCACCAGTGACTATAGCGGGGGGGCCGGAGATACGCAGTATTTT
NA	TRBD2	TRBV6-2/TRBV6-3	TRBJ2-3	CASSYGSAGGLDTQYF	TGTGCCAGCAGTTACGGTTCGGCGGGGGGCCTGGATACGCAGTATTTT
NA	NA	TRBV19	TRBJ1-5	CASRLDRKFNQPQHF	TGTGCCAGTCGCCTAGACAGGAAGTTCAATCAGCCCCAGCATTTT
NA	NA	TRBV9	TRBJ2-1	CASSVDWAPYNEQFF	TGTGCCAGCAGCGTAGACTGGGCTCCCTACAATGAGCAGTTCTTC
NA	NA	TRBV6-1	TRBJ1-5	CASSEALRSNQPQHF	TGTGCCAGCAGTGAAGCACTACGAAGCAATCAGCCCCAGCATTTT
once	NA	TRBV7-2	TRBJ2-5	CASSLGRGAETQYF	TGTGCCAGCAGCTTAGGGCGTGGGGCAGAGACCCAGTACTTC
few	TRBD2	TRBV9	TRBJ2-1	CASSSGTSGGRLEQFF	TGTGCCAGCAGCTCCGGGACTAGCGGGGGGAGGCTTGAGCAGTTCTTC
NA	NA	TRBV19	TRBJ1-4	CASSSGGATNEKLFF	TGTGCCAGTAGCTCCGGGGGGGCAACTAATGAAAAACTGTTTTTT
NA	NA	TRBV3-1/TRBV3-2	TRBJ2-4	CASSHASGNIQYF	TGTGCCAGCAGCCACGCGTCTGGAAACATTCAGTACTTC
NA	NA	TRBV15	TRBJ1-5	CATSRDKIGVGGNQPQHF	TGTGCCACCAGCAGAGATAAGATCGGGGTTGGGGGCAATCAGCCCCAGCATTTT
NA	NA	TRBV11-2	TRBJ1-1	CASSRNTEAFF	TGTGCCAGCAGTCGTAACACTGAAGCTTTCTTT
NA	NA	TRBV7-2	TRBJ1-5	CASSLVGGGNQPQHF	TGTGCCAGCAGCTTAGTAGGGGGTGGCAATCAGCCCCAGCATTTT
NA	TRBD2	TRBV5-1	TRBJ2-5	CASSPTTSLASGETQYF	TGCGCCAGCAGCCCGACAACCTCACTAGCGTCGGGGGAGACCCAGTACTTC
NA	TRBD2	TRBV18	TRBJ2-7	CASSPAGVFSYEQYF	TGTGCCAGCTCACCGGCGGGGGTCTTCTCCTACGAGCAGTACTTC
NA	NA	TRBV7-9	TRBJ1-6	CASSLGGGESPLHF	TGTGCCAGCAGCCTAGGAGGGGGGGAGTCACCCCTCCACTTT